This TCR beta chain emerged from a study of T cell changes during pregnancy in multiple sclerosis. Method: immunoSEQ multiplex PCR; TCRdb's copy keeps in-frame clones and lacks some. The sample has about 59,000 clones; nearly 95% are singletons. The TCR originated in a female donor with multiple sclerosis, enrolled in a pregnancy study. The source material was CD8+ T cells from peripheral blood mononuclear cells, sampled in the third trimester of pregnancy.

For the CDR3, the DNA is TGTGCCAGTACCCCCGGGACAGGGGTGAACACTGAAGCTTTCTTT. It yields the protein CASTPGTGVNTEAFF. The chain carries TRBV19 and TRBJ1-1, with 10 positions matching TRBD1. The CDR3 is 15 residues long. J gave up 0 bases and V 7 bases, and 5 bases lay outside the gene matches. Germline V CDR1 and CDR2: LNHDA, SQIVND (reference sequence).